These T cell receptor beta chains were read from a single sample in a study of blood T cell repertoires in COVID-19. Using immunoSEQ multiplex PCR, the repertoire was profiled, and TCRdb retains in-frame clones only, with some absent. Among over 30,000 clones, around 93% were seen once, and the ten largest hold roughly 5.2%. Sequencing input: peripheral blood. Receptor source: a human donor in a cohort sampled during active COVID-19. Both conserved end residues are part of each CDR3. Fields, in order: clone size, D gene, V gene, J gene, CDR3 DNA, CDR3 protein. A D gene is named only where the DNA matches it firmly. The size of a clone is reported for some rows only, either as once, few or many, or as a class for expanded clones.

>NA|NA|TRBV30|TRBJ1-1
TGTGCCTGGATGATACAGACGAACACTGAAGCTTTCTTT
CAWMIQTNTEAFF
>NA|TRBD1|TRBV6-5|TRBJ1-3
TGTGCCAGCAGTTACGGGACAGGGGCAGGAAACACCATATATTTT
CASSYGTGAGNTIYF
>once|NA|TRBV21-1|TRBJ2-1
TGTGCCAGCAGCAAAGAGTCGGGGGGCCGAGGGTCCTACAATGAGCAGTTCTTC
CASSKESGGRGSYNEQFF
>NA|NA|TRBV19|TRBJ1-6
TGTGCCAGTAATCAGGGTGTGAGTAATTCACCCCTCCACTTT
CASNQGVSNSPLHF
>NA|NA|TRBV29-1|TRBJ2-5
TGCAGCGTTGATCCGGCGGGGGAGACCCAGTACTTC
CSVDPAGETQYF
>NA|NA|TRBV7-9|TRBJ1-5
TGTGCCAGCAGCTTAGGAGGCGTTCAGCCCCAGCATTTT
CASSLGGVQPQHF
>NA|NA|TRBV5-1|TRBJ1-6
TGCGCCAGCACCTCTCAGGGCGGGGTAGGGATTAATTCACCCCTCCACTTT
CASTSQGGVGINSPLHF
>NA|TRBD1|TRBV5-5|TRBJ1-2
TGTGCCAGCAGCCCGACAGGGGGCTATAAGGGCTACACCTTC
CASSPTGGYKGYTF
>once|TRBD1|TRBV5-1|TRBJ1-2
TGCGCCAGCAGCTTGGGGTTACAGGGGGCTTATACCGCTAACTATGGCTACACCTTC
CASSLGLQGAYTANYGYTF
>NA|NA|TRBV10-3|TRBJ1-5
TGTGCCATCAGTGAGTCGCAGGGAAACAATCAGCCCCAGCATTTT
CAISESQGNNQPQHF
>NA|NA|TRBV5-1|TRBJ1-4
TGCGCCAGCAGCTCGGAACAGAATATGAATGAAAAACTGTTTTTT
CASSSEQNMNEKLFF
>once|TRBD1|TRBV20-1|TRBJ1-1
TGCAGTGCTAGTCCGGGACAGGGTGAAGCTTTCTTT
CSASPGQGEAFF
>NA|NA|TRBV6-6|TRBJ2-5
TGTGCCAGTCGAGCAGGCGGGGCAGCAGAGACCCAGTACTTC
CASRAGGAAETQYF
>NA|NA|TRBV19|TRBJ1-4
TGTGCCAGTAGGAGACCAGGGGAAGGTGAAAAACTGTTTTTT
CASRRPGEGEKLFF
>NA|NA|TRBV15|TRBJ2-3
TGTGCCACCAGCAGAGAAGTATCGGTGGATACGCAGTATTTT
CATSREVSVDTQYF
>NA|NA|TRBV6-6|TRBJ1-2
TGTGCCAGCAGTTCTGGAGGCGCTAACTATGGCTACACCTTC
CASSSGGANYGYTF
>NA|TRBD1|TRBV28|TRBJ2-5
TGTGCCAGCTGGACAGGGAATGCCGAGACCCAGTACTTC
CASWTGNAETQYF
>NA|NA|TRBV6-4|TRBJ1-5
TGTGCCAGCAGTATGCAGGTTTTCAATCAGCCCCAGCATTTT
CASSMQVFNQPQHF
>few|NA|TRBV19|TRBJ2-1
TGTGCCAGTAGTATACCCTCAGGCGGGTACTCTCCCGGCAATGAGCAGTTCTTC
CASSIPSGGYSPGNEQFF
>NA|TRBD1|TRBV6-5|TRBJ2-5
TGTGCCTCGTTTACGACAGGGATTGGGGAGACCCAGTACTTC
CASFTTGIGETQYF
>NA|TRBD1|TRBV29-1|TRBJ1-1
TGCAGCGCCCCGACAGGGGAAAACACTGAAGCTTTCTTT
CSAPTGENTEAFF
>once|NA|TRBV15|TRBJ1-5
TGTGCCACCAGCAGCTCCAGGGGACCTAACATCGATCAGCCCCAGCATTTT
CATSSSRGPNIDQPQHF
>NA|TRBD2|TRBV7-3|TRBJ2-3
TGTGCCAGCAGCCTGCATGGGGACCGGGGACTAGCCGGCACAGATACGCAGTATTTT
CASSLHGDRGLAGTDTQYF
>once|TRBD1|TRBV7-2|TRBJ2-4
TGTGCCAGCACCCACGGGACAGACATTCAGTACTTC
CASTHGTDIQYF
>NA|TRBD1|TRBV2|TRBJ1-1
TGTGCCAGCAGGACAGGGGGCACTGAAGCTTTCTTT
CASRTGGTEAFF
>NA|TRBD2|TRBV30|TRBJ2-3
TGTGCCTGTGGTGTCTCCGGGGGGGTAGATACGCAGTATTTT
CACGVSGGVDTQYF
>NA|NA|TRBV11-2|TRBJ1-1
TGTGCCAGCAGCTTGGGGGGAATTTTGGGTGAAGCTTTCTTT
CASSLGGILGEAFF
>NA|TRBD1|TRBV7-9|TRBJ1-3
TGTGCCAGCAGTTACAGACAGGGGCCGTCTGGAAACACCATATATTTT
CASSYRQGPSGNTIYF
>NA|NA|TRBV18|TRBJ1-2
TGTGCCAGCTCACCTCCAACAGGGTCCGGCTACACCTTC
CASSPPTGSGYTF
>NA|NA|TRBV15|TRBJ2-5
TGTGCCACCAGCAGAGATTCCCTTTGGCTCCCCCAAGAGACCCAGTACTTC
CATSRDSLWLPQETQYF
>NA|NA|TRBV9|TRBJ1-3
TGTGCCAGCAGCGTAACGGACAGTTCTGGAGGAAACACCATATATTTT
CASSVTDSSGGNTIYF
>NA|TRBD1|TRBV27|TRBJ2-5
TGTGCCAGCTGGACAGGGGGCAGTGAGACCCAGTACTTC
CASWTGGSETQYF
>NA|NA|TRBV5-6|TRBJ1-2
TGTGCCAGCAGTTCAACAGACTGGCAGGGCTATGGCTACACCTTC
CASSSTDWQGYGYTF
>NA|NA|TRBV10-3|TRBJ2-5
TGTGCCATCAGAGACCAGACAGCCCAAGAGACCCAGTACTTC
CAIRDQTAQETQYF
>NA|NA|TRBV5-1|TRBJ1-3
TGCGCCAGCAGCCGTACAGGGAATGGAAACACCATATATTTT
CASSRTGNGNTIYF
>NA|NA|TRBV24-1|TRBJ2-1
TGTGCCACCAGTGATGCTGACTACACGCAGTTCTTC
CATSDADYTQFF
>NA|TRBD2|TRBV6-5|TRBJ2-3
TGTGCCAGCAGTTTAGCGGGGGCCACCACAGATACGCAGTATTTT
CASSLAGATTDTQYF
>NA|TRBD1|TRBV9|TRBJ1-4
TGTGCCAGCAGCGGACGACAGGGACCTAATGAAAAACTGTTTTTT
CASSGRQGPNEKLFF
>NA|TRBD1|TRBV10-3|TRBJ2-2
TGTGCCATCAGCCCGACAGGGCCAGGGGGTAACACCGGGGAGCTGTTTTTT
CAISPTGPGGNTGELFF
>NA|NA|TRBV6-5|TRBJ1-5
TGTGCCAGCAGTTACTCGAAGCAAACAGCCACCCAGCCCCAGCATTTT
CASSYSKQTATQPQHF
>NA|NA|TRBV7-2|TRBJ2-3
TGTGCCAGCAGCTTAGCGCTCGGTGATACGCAGTATTTT
CASSLALGDTQYF
>NA|TRBD2|TRBV7-6|TRBJ2-1
TGTGCCAGCAGGCCTGGGACTAGCGTCCGCAATGAGCAGTTCTTC
CASRPGTSVRNEQFF
>NA|TRBD1|TRBV27|TRBJ1-6
TGTGCCAGCAGTCTTGACAGGGCGGGATCACCCCTCCACTTT
CASSLDRAGSPLHF